This entry is about one TCR beta chain. This entry is derived from a study of blood T cell repertoires in COVID-19. Study as a whole: T cells, B-cell-depleted T cells, or PBMCs provided the cDNA or gDNA that served as material.

This CDR3 has 14 residues. V lost 2 bases and J lost 10, with 16 bases in between. The V gene's germline CDR1 is KGHDR and CDR2 SFDVKD. Original processing notes: Scientists estimated how many nucleated cells there were by amplifying reference gene primers. This table comes from immunoSEQ multiplex PCR, and its TCRdb copy is limited to in-frame clones, with some not included. That table supplies the V and J calls and clone size; D and trimming were determined from the DNA. The sample contains about 120,000 clones, roughly four fifths of which appear only once. The clonotype comes from a human donor in a cohort sampled during active COVID-19. The sequencing sample was made of peripheral blood. The rearrangement joins TRBV24-1 to TRBJ1-2; tentatively, D is TRBD1 (5 bases). CDR3 sequence: CATSDSAGYEDYTF. CDR3 nucleotides: TGTGCCACCAGTGATTCGGCAGGGTATGAAGACTACACCTTC.